The 18 T cell receptor beta chains below were found in one sample sequenced in a study of OX40 agonist ivuxolimab in advanced cancers. TCRdb's copy holds only in-frame clones and misses some; the assay was immunoSEQ multiplex PCR. The sample has fewer than 80,000 clones; about 86% are singletons. The material was CD4+ or CD8+ T cells sorted from blood, obtained in a trial of the OX40 agonist ivuxolimab. These receptors came from an adult with an advanced solid tumor such as melanoma, head and neck, liver or kidney cancer.

J is TRBJ2-5 and V is TRBV6-5; 7 bases agree with TRBD1. The germline V gene encodes CDR1 MNHEY and CDR2 SVGAGI. CDR3 length: 15 residues. The trim removed 6 bases at V and 7 bases at J, leaving 14 bases unmatched. DNA for the CDR3: TGTGCCAGCAGGGGACAGCTCCCCTCCGCGGGGACCCAGTACTTC. Its protein product is CASRGQLPSAGTQYF.

V and J are TRBV4-1 and TRBJ1-2; possible D gene TRBD1, 5 bases. Germline CDR1 MGHRA, CDR2 YSYEKL. Deletions cut 0 bases from V and 7 bases from J, with 12 bases between. The CDR3 has 14 residues. For the CDR3, the DNA is TGCGCCAGCAGCCAAGATGAACAGGTCCTTGGCTACACCTTC. Translating it yields CASSQDEQVLGYTF.

The chain links TRBV27 to TRBJ2-3; D gene ambiguous. The CDR3 spans 14 residues. Germline CDR1 and CDR2: MNHEY and SMNVEV (reference sequence). The V end was cut by 0 bases, the J end by 7 bases, with 11 bases between. The CDR3: CASSLSRPSNTQYF. The CDR3 DNA reads TGTGCCAGCAGTTTATCTAGGCCCTCCAATACGCAGTATTTT.

The chain employs TRBV7-9 and TRBJ2-1; no clear D. Trimming cost V 5 bases and J 0 bases, with 14 bases left between them. CDR3 length: 16 residues. Germline lookup yields CDR1 SEHNR and CDR2 FQNEAQ (reference sequence). CDR3 DNA: TGTGCCAGCAGCGTATCGAGTAGGAGCTCCTACAATGAGCAGTTCTTC. The encoded protein is CASSVSSRSSYNEQFF.

This chain links TRBV18 with TRBJ2-6; TRBD1 matches 8 bases. This CDR3 has 18 residues. In germline, CDR1 is KGHSH, CDR2 LQKENI. V shed 0 bases and J 1 base; nucleotides not matched to a gene: 5. CDR3 region: CASSPPGQGASGANVLTF. DNA of the CDR3: TGTGCCAGCTCACCACCGGGGCAGGGGGCTTCTGGGGCCAACGTCCTGACTTTC.

The chain recombines TRBV5-5 with TRBJ1-2; D unresolved. This CDR3 contains 14 residues. Trimming took off 0 bases at V and 8 bases at J, with 14 bases between the two ends. CDR1 SGHKS and CDR2 YYEKEE come from the germline V gene (reference sequence). DNA for the CDR3: TGTGCCAGCAGCTTGGGGGAGGACCCTTCCGGCTACACCTTC. It encodes CASSLGEDPSGYTF.

The DNA for the CDR3 is TGTGCCAGCAGCTTTTCAGGGCAATCGAGGGAGCAGTACTTC. Translation: CASSFSGQSREQYF. The rearrangement joins TRBV7-9 to TRBJ2-7; TRBD1 is a possible D gene (5 bases). Germline V lookup: CDR1 SEHNR, CDR2 FQNEAQ (reference sequence). The CDR3 contains 14 residues. Trimming left V 3 bases short and J 7 bases short, with 16 bases between.

The rearrangement joins TRBV5-6 to TRBJ1-2; TRBD1 might be the D (5 bases). Per the germline V gene, CDR1 is SGHDT and CDR2 is YYEEEE. With 0 bases removed from V and 4 bases from J, the gap between germline ends came to 16 bases. This CDR3 spans 16 amino acids. CDR3 nucleotides: TGTGCCAGCAGCTTGGCCCGGGGCAGGGCTGTCTATGGCTACACCTTC. Its translation: CASSLARGRAVYGYTF.

A single count supports this clone. V usage is TRBV4-1 and J usage is TRBJ2-3, with TRBD1 as a possible D gene (6 bases). The CDR3 consists of 16 residues. CDR1 is MGHRA, CDR2 YSYEKL, per germline. V was trimmed by 0 bases and J by 3 bases, leaving 13 bases between them. The DNA for the CDR3 is TGCGCCAGCAGCCAAGATGACGTCAGGGGAACAGATACGCAGTATTTT. It encodes CASSQDDVRGTDTQYF.

Comments on this clone: Distinct nucleotide sequences in the sample also encode this CDR3. The chain employs TRBV6-6 and TRBJ1-5, with no clear D. The ends were cut back, 6 bases at V and 4 bases at J, with 13 bases in the middle. There are 14 residues in the CDR3. Germline assignment: CDR1 MNHNY and CDR2 SVGAGI (reference sequence). CDR3 DNA: TGTGCCAGCAGGGGCCGAGGTCCGAATCAGCCCCAGCATTTT. This encodes CASRGRGPNQPQHF.

The V call is TRBV6-5, the J call TRBJ1-4; maybe TRBD1 (6 bases). The CDR3 covers 15 residues. Deletions cut 10 bases from V and 4 bases from J, with 19 bases between. The germline V gene encodes CDR1 MNHEY and CDR2 SVGAGI. The CDR3 nucleotides are TGTGCCACCTCCATCCTGGGGGCATTTAATGAAAAACTGTTTTTT. This encodes CATSILGAFNEKLFF.

This chain links TRBV5-6 with TRBJ1-3; D remains ambiguous. The germline V gene has CDR1 SGHDT and CDR2 YYEEEE. The CDR3 spans 14 residues. The V gene lost 6 bases and the J gene lost 0 bases, with 10 bases spanning the gap. The CDR3 spells CASTLQGSGNTIYF. The CDR3 nucleotides read TGTGCCAGCACCCTACAAGGCTCTGGAAACACCATATATTTT. Full variable domain (missing parts from reference TRBV5-6 and TRBJ1-3): DAGVTQSPTHLIKTRGQQVTLRCSPKSGHDTVSWYQQALGQGPQFIFQYYEEEERQRGNFPDRFSGHQFPNYSSELNVNALLLGDSALYLCASTLQGSGNTIYFGEGSWLTVV.

Worth noting for this clone: The sample carries other DNA sequences with the same CDR3. The rearrangement uses TRBV29-1 and TRBJ1-2; D is unresolved. The CDR3 extends over 11 amino acids. The V and J ends lost 4 bases and 4 bases respectively, with 7 bases between them. Germline V gene lookup returns CDR1 SQVTM and CDR2 ANQGSEA. The CDR3 region has the DNA TGCAGCGTTGGGACGACCTATGGCTACACCTTC. Translated: CSVGTTYGYTF. The full variable domain, completed using reference TRBV29-1 and TRBJ1-2, is SAVISQKPSRDICQRGTSLTIQCQVDSQVTMMFWYRQQPGQSLTLIATANQGSEATYESGFVIDKFPISRPNLTFSTLTVSNMSPEDSSIYLCSVGTTYGYTFGSGTRLTVV.

The chain carries TRBV21-1 and TRBJ1-4. TRBV21-1 is a pseudogene segment. The CDR3 spans 20 residues. The CDR3 loop reads CASSKKGGPSGDATNEKLFF. For the CDR3, the DNA is TGTGCCAGCAGCAAAAAGGGTGGTCCCTCGGGGGACGCAACTAATGAAAAACTGTTTTTT.

This sequence joins TRBV5-1 and TRBJ2-1; 8 bases fit TRBD2. The germline V gene encodes CDR1 SGHRS and CDR2 YFSETQ. V shed 3 bases and J 0 bases; nucleotides not matched to a gene: 17. The CDR3 is 20 amino acids. The chain's CDR3 is CASSSSGGGPTGSSYNEQFF. In DNA, the CDR3 is TGCGCCAGCAGCTCCTCGGGCGGGGGGCCAACCGGGAGCTCCTACAATGAGCAGTTCTTC.

This clone was observed once. The gene calls are TRBV5-1 and TRBJ2-1, with D unclear. Germline values: CDR1 SGHRS, CDR2 YFSETQ. The CDR3 extends over 15 amino acids. Trimming took off 2 bases at V and 6 bases at J, with 15 bases between the two ends. The CDR3: CASSLPSVSGNEQFF. CDR3 bases: TGCGCCAGCAGCTTACCGTCCGTCTCTGGCAATGAGCAGTTCTTC.

This sequence joins TRBV11-2 and TRBJ1-1; D might be TRBD1 (5 bases). The V end lost 7 bases, the J end lost 0 bases, and 15 bases lay between the germline ends. The germline V gene encodes CDR1 SGHAT and CDR2 FQNNGV. This CDR3 spans 15 amino acids. This chain's CDR3 is CASTARGTVNTEAFF. The CDR3 nucleotides read TGTGCCAGCACCGCTCGGGGGACGGTGAACACTGAAGCTTTCTTT.

J is TRBJ2-2 and V is TRBV18; no definite D call. The germline V gene has CDR1 KGHSH and CDR2 LQKENI. The CDR3 is 15 residues long. The V end lost 2 bases, the J end lost 0 bases, and 7 bases lay between the germline ends. The CDR3 DNA is TGTGCCAGCTCACCAGACGGACCGAACACCGGGGAGCTGTTTTTT. Translated: CASSPDGPNTGELFF.